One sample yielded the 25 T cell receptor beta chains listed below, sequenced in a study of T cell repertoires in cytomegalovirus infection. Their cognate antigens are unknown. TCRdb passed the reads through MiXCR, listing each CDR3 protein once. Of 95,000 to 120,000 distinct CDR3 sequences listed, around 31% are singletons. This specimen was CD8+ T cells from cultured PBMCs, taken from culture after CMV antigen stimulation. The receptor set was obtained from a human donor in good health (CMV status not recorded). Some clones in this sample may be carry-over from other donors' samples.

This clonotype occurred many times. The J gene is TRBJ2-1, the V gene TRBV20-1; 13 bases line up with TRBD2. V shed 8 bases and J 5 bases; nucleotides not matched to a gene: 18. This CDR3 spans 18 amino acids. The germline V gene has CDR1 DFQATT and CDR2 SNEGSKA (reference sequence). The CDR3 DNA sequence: TGCAGTTCTAAGCCCTTTCGACCGGGACTAGCGGGGAACAATGAGCAGTTCTTC. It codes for CSSKPFRPGLAGNNEQFF.

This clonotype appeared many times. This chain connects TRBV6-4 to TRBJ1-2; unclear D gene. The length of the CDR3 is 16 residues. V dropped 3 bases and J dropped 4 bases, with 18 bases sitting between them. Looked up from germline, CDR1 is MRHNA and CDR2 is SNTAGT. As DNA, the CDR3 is TGTGCCAGCAGTGATACAAGCGAAGCCCCCTTCTATGGCTACACCTTC. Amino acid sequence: CASSDTSEAPFYGYTF.

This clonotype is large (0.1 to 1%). CDR3 region: CASSQGGLQFF. The CDR3 coding sequence is TGCGCCAGCAGCCAAGGCGGTTTGCAGTTCTTC. The chain has TRBV4-1 and TRBJ2-1; D remains ambiguous. V lost 1 base, J lost 12 bases, and 7 bases lay in between. The germline V gene encodes CDR1 MGHRA and CDR2 YSYEKL. The CDR3 runs 11 residues.

Written as DNA, the CDR3 is TGTGCCAGCAGCTCCCCCGCCCAGGCTAACGGGCAGCGGGGGACCCAGTACTTC. It translates to CASSSPAQANGQRGTQYF. This chain connects TRBV7-9 to TRBJ2-5; 7 bases match TRBD2. The J segment lost 7 bases and the V segment lost 4 bases, leaving 21 bases of the junction unmatched. The germline gives CDR1 SEHNR, CDR2 FQNEAQ (reference sequence). The CDR3 loop spans 18 amino acids.

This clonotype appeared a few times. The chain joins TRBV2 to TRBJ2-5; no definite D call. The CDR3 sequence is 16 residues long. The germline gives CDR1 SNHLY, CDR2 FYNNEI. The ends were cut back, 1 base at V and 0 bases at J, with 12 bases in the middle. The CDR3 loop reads CASSEVSRTDQETQYF. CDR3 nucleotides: TGTGCCAGCAGTGAAGTCTCTCGGACGGACCAAGAGACCCAGTACTTC.

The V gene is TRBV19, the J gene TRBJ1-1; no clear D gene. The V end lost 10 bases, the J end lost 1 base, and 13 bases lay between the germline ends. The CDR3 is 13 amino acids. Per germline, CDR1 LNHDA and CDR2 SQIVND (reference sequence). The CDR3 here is CATKTAGNTEAFF. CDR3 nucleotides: TGTGCCACCAAAACGGCCGGGAACACTGAAGCTTTCTTT.

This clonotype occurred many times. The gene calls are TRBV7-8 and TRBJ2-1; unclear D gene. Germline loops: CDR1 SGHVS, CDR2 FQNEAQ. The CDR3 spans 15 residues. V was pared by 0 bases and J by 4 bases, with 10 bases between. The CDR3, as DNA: TGTGCCAGCAGCTTAGCACGTGGCGTATACAATGAGCAGTTCTTC. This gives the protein CASSLARGVYNEQFF. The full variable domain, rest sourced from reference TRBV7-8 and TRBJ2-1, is GAGVSQSPRYKVAKRGQDVALRCDPISGHVSLFWYQQALGQGPEFLTYFQNEAQLDKSGLPSDRFFAERPEGSVSTLKIQRTQQEDSAVYLCASSLARGVYNEQFFGPGTRLTVL.

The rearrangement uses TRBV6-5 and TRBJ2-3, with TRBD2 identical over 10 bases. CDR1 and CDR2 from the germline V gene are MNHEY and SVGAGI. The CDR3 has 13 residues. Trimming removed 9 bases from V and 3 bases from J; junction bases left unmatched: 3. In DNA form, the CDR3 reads TGTGCCAGTAGCGGGGGGACGACAGATACGCAGTATTTT. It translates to CASSGGTTDTQYF.

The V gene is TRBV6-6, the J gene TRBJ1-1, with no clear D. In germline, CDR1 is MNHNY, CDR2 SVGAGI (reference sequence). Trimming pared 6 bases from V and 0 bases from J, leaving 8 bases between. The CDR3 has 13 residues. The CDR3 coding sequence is TGTGCCAGCAGAATGTGGATGAACACTGAAGCTTTCTTT. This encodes CASRMWMNTEAFF.

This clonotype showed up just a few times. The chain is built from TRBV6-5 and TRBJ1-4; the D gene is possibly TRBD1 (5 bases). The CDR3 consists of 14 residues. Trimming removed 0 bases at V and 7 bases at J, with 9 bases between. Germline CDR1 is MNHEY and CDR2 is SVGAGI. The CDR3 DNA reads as TGTGCCAGCAGTTACTCAACGGGGGGTGAAAAACTGTTTTTT. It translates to CASSYSTGGEKLFF.

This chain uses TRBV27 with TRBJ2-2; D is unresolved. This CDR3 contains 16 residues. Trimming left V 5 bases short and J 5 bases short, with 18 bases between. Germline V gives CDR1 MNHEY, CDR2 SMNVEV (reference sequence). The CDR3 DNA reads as TGTGCCAGCAGTCCCTCCCCCCTAATGATTACCGGGGAGCTGTTTTTT. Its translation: CASSPSPLMITGELFF.

In DNA, the CDR3 is TGTGCCTGCGGGGGGATGGAGACCCAGTACTTC. Amino acid sequence: CACGGMETQYF. The chain combines TRBV28 with TRBJ2-5, with TRBD2 matching over 8 bases. Germline V gene data show CDR1 as MDHEN and CDR2 as SYDVKM. This CDR3 is built from 11 residues. Unmatched junction bases numbered 4, after V lost 11 bases and J lost 5 bases.

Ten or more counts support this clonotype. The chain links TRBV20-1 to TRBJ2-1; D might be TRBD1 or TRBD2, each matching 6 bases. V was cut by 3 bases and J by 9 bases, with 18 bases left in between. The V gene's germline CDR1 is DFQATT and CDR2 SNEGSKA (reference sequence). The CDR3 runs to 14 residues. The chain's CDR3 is CSASVPGAPCEQFF. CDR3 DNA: TGCAGTGCTAGTGTTCCGGGGGCGCCATGTGAGCAGTTCTTC.

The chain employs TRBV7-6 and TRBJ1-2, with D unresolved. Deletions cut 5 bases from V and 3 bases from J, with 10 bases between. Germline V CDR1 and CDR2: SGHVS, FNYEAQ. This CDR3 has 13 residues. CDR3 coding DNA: TGTGCCAGCAGCCCTGCGGGTGACTATGGCTACACCTTC. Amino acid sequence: CASSPAGDYGYTF.

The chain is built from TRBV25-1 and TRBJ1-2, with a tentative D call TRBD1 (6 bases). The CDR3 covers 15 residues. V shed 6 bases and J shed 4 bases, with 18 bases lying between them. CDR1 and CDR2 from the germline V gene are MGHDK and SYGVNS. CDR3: CASREEEGGSYGYTF. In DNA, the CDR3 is TGTGCCAGCAGGGAGGAGGAGGGGGGCAGCTATGGCTACACCTTC.

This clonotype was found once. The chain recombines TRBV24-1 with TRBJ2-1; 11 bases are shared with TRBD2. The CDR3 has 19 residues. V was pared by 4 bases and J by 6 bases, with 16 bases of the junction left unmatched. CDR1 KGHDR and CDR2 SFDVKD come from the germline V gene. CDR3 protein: CATSEHGTSGDFLCNEQFF. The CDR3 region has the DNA TGTGCCACCAGTGAACACGGGACTAGCGGAGACTTCCTCTGCAATGAGCAGTTCTTC.

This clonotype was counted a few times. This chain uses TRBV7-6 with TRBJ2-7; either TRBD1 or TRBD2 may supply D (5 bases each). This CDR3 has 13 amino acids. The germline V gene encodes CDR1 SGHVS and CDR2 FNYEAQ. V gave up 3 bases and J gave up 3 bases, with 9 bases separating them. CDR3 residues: CASSLGELYEQYF. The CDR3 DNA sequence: TGTGCCAGCAGCTTGGGGGAGCTCTACGAGCAGTACTTC.

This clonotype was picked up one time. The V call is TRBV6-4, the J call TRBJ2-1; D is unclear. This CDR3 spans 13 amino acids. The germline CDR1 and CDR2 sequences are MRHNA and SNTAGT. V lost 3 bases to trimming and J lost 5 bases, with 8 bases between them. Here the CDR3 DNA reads TGTGCCAGCAGTGAGGGTCAGCACAATGAGCAGTTCTTC. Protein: CASSEGQHNEQFF.

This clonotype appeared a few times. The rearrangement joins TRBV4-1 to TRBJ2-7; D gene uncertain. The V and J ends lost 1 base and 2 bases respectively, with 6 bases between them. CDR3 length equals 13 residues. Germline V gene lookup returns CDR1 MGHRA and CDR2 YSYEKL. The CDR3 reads CASSQASTYEQYF. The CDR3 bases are TGCGCCAGCAGCCAAGCTTCTACCTACGAGCAGTACTTC.

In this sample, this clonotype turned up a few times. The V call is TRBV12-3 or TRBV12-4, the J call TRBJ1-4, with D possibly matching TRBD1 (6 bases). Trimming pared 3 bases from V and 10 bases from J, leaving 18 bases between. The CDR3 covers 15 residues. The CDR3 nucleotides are TGTGCCAGCAGTTTCTTCGGGGGCGAAGTTCGAAAACTGTTTTTT. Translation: CASSFFGGEVRKLFF.

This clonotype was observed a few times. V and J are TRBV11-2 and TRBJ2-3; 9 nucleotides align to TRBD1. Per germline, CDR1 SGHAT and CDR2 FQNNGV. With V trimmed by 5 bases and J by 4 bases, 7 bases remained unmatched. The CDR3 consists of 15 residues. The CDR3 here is CASSLRDREADTQYF. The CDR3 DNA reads TGTGCCAGCAGCCTCCGGGACAGGGAGGCAGATACGCAGTATTTT.

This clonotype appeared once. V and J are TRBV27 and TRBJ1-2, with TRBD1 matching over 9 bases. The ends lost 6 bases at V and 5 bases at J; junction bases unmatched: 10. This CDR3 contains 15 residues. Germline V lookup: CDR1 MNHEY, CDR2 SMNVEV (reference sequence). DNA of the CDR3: TGTGCCAGCAGATCGTTACAGGGGGCGCGGTATGGCTACACCTTC. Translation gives CASRSLQGARYGYTF.

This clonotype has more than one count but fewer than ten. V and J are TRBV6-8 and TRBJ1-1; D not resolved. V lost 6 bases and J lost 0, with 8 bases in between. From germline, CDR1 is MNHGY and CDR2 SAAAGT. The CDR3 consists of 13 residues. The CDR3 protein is CASSDGLNTEAFF. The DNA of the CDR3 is TGTGCCAGCAGCGACGGCTTGAACACTGAAGCTTTCTTT.

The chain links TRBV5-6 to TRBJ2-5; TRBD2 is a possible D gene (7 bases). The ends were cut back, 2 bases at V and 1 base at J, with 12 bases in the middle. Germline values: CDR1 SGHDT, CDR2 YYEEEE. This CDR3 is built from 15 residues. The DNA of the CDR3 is TGTGCCAGCAGCTTTTTGGGGGGGGCCCAAGAGACCCAGTACTTC. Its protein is CASSFLGGAQETQYF.

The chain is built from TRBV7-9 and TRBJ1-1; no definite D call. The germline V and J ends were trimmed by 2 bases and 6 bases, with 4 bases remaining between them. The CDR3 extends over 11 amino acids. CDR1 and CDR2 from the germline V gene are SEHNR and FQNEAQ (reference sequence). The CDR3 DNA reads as TGTGCCAGCAGCTTAATCTCTGAAGCTTTCTTT. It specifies CASSLISEAFF.